The sequence of this T cell receptor beta chain was determined in a study of blood T cell repertoires in COVID-19. Study overall: Sources were T cells, B-cell-depleted T cells, or PBMCs; the material itself was cDNA or gDNA.

Under the authors' procedure: The assay estimated nucleated cells by amplifying reference gene primers. Produced via immunoSEQ multiplex PCR; TCRdb's table is partial and in-frame only. V, J and clone size are taken as reported in that table, and D and trimming were inferred from the DNA itself. Of about 320,000 clones detected, about 82% appear once; the ten largest clones hold roughly 1.6%. V dropped 7 bases and J dropped 7 bases, with 14 bases sitting between them. The length of the CDR3 is 14 residues. The germline CDR1 and CDR2 sequences are SGHTA and FQGNSA. The sequence was collected from a woman in her forties or fifties with acute or convalescent COVID-19. The chain uses TRBV7-2 and TRBJ1-6; D not certain. Sample: peripheral blood. The CDR3 is CASTRYRENSPLHF. CDR3 sequence (DNA): TGTGCCAGCACCCGCTATAGGGAGAATTCACCCCTCCACTTT. The full variable domain, in which reference TRBV7-2 and TRBJ1-6 provide the parts outside the CDR3, is GAGVSQSPSNKVTEKGKDVELRCDPISGHTALYWYRQSLGQGLEFLIYFQGNSAPDKSGLPSDRFSAERTGGSVSTLTIQRTQQEDSAVYLCASTRYRENSPLHFGNGTRLTVT.